This entry is about one T cell receptor beta chain. Its antigen is currently unknown. Time point indicated: cycle 4 day 1 (C4D1), after less than 7 weeks of nivolumab. Following autologous stem cell transplantation, relapse occurred in every patient, and exposure to brentuximab vedotin varied. The V segment lost 6 bases and the J segment 3 bases; nucleotides outside the gene matches: 5. Germline V lookup: CDR1 ENHRY, CDR2 SYGVKD. The CDR3 contains 15 residues. The data are from a study of PD-1 blockade in classical Hodgkin lymphoma. On the study more broadly: Nivolumab was given intravenously to patients at 3 mg/kg every 2 weeks. Study-wide points: TCR diversity in CD4+, not CD8+, cells rose significantly by C4D1. Initiation of nivolumab under 1 year after ASCT led to exclusion of patients.

TCRdb's copy holds only in-frame clones and misses some; the assay was immunoSEQ multiplex PCR. This table holds about 47,000 clones, over 70% found once. This clonotype was obtained from a human donor with classical Hodgkin lymphoma. The sample here was peripheral blood mononuclear cells (PBMCs), taken before the fourth cycle of nivolumab. This chain joins TRBV10-3 and TRBJ2-3; 11 bases map to TRBD2. As DNA, the CDR3 is TGTGCCATCAGGATGACTAGCGGGGATACAGATACGCAGTATTTT. As protein: CAIRMTSGDTDTQYF.